This T cell receptor beta chain was sequenced in a study of regulatory T cells in long-lasting Graves disease. Study-wide findings and caveats: It was in persistent disease that TRBV28, TRBJ1-2 and TRBJ2-5 were favored.

As concerns this clonotype: The antigen remains undetermined.

Arm-PCR of CDR3 regions with iRepertoire HTBI primers generated TCR beta libraries. From the multiplex PCR reads, TCRdb called clonotypes with MiXCR, one entry per CDR3 protein. Here the sample spans about 660,000 distinct CDR3 sequences, 25% to 30% being singletons. Trimming cost V 4 bases and J 7 bases; bases outside gene matches: 7. Germline V CDR1 and CDR2: SNHLY, FYNNEI. This CDR3 spans 16 amino acids. The time point: persistent/refractory GD, antithyroid drugs over 5 years with positive TRAb. RNA isolated from PBMCs was used to make the TCR library. This chain connects TRBV2 to TRBJ2-2, with TRBD2 matching over 12 bases. Specimen: peripheral blood mononuclear cells (PBMCs), collected when the disease was refractory, from a patient treated with antithyroid drugs. The sequence was collected from a female donor with Graves disease. Written as DNA, the CDR3 is TGTGCCAGCAGTGGACGACTAGCGGGAGATGTCGGGGAGCTGTTTTTT. Residues: CASSGRLAGDVGELFF.